The 16 T cell receptor beta chains presented below share a single source sample, sequenced in a study of cytomegalovirus exposure and HLA in healthy donors. The study ran its PCR with 60 Vbeta and 13 Jbeta primers. The repertoire was sequenced with immunoSEQ multiplex PCR; TCRdb's copy has only in-frame clones and lacks some. The sample holds under 150,000 clones, around 10% seen once. Material: PBMCs. The origin of the receptors is a male donor in good health and CMV-seronegative.

The V and J genes are TRBV14 and TRBJ2-7; weak D call: TRBD2 (5 bases). CDR1 is SGHDN and CDR2 is FVKESK in the germline V gene. The CDR3 totals 15 residues. Trimming stripped 5 bases from V and 2 bases from J, with 16 bases between. The CDR3 loop reads CASSSPRATTYEQYF. CDR3 bases: TGTGCCAGCAGCTCTCCGAGGGCTACCACCTACGAGCAGTACTTC.

This chain links TRBV13 with TRBJ2-7; 12 nucleotides align to TRBD1. The germline V gene encodes CDR1 PRHDT and CDR2 FYEKMQ (reference sequence). CDR3 length: 17 amino acids. The V and J ends lost 1 base and 4 bases, in that order; junction bases with no gene match: 8. CDR3 nucleotide sequence: TGTGCCAGCAGCTTAGATCGCGGGACAGGGGGCCGTTACGAGCAGTACTTC. Protein sequence: CASSLDRGTGGRYEQYF.

The genes are TRBV19 and TRBJ2-7, with TRBD2 identical over 9 bases. V was pared by 4 bases and J by 0 bases, with 4 bases of the junction left unmatched. Germline assignment: CDR1 LNHDA and CDR2 SQIVND (reference sequence). This CDR3 spans 15 amino acids. Here the CDR3 DNA reads TGTGCCAGTAGTACGGCTAGCGGGGCCTCCTACGAGCAGTACTTC. Translated, it gives CASSTASGASYEQYF.

The chain is built from TRBV7-9 and TRBJ1-1, with D tentatively TRBD1 (6 bases). CDR3 length: 16 amino acids. V lost 7 bases to trimming and J lost 2 bases, with 20 bases between them. CDR1 and CDR2 from the germline V gene are SEHNR and FQNEAQ (reference sequence). CDR3 sequence reads: CASKVRTGLDNTEAFF. The CDR3 coding sequence is TGTGCCAGCAAGGTACGAACAGGGCTCGACAACACTGAAGCTTTCTTT.

This clone was counted only a few times. The chain joins TRBV27 to TRBJ2-7; D unclear. The CDR3 runs to 16 residues. Germline assignment: CDR1 MNHEY and CDR2 SMNVEV (reference sequence). The V gene lost 5 bases and the J gene lost 5 bases, with 22 bases spanning the gap. The DNA of the CDR3 is TGTGCCAGCAGTACCGTCGCACGAGCGAGGAACGACGAGCAGTACTTC. Its protein product is CASSTVARARNDEQYF.

In this sample, this clone turned up a few times. The chain combines TRBV25-1 with TRBJ2-3; possible D gene TRBD2, 6 bases. Germline CDR1 reads MGHDK; CDR2 reads SYGVNS. V lost 4 bases to trimming and J lost 10 bases, with 18 bases between them. The CDR3 is made up of 14 amino acids. The CDR3 DNA sequence: TGTGCCAGCAGTGTCACCGGGACTCGCGATGCGCAGTATTTT. Amino acid sequence: CASSVTGTRDAQYF.

V is TRBV6-1 and J is TRBJ1-1, with 8 nucleotides matching TRBD1. The trim removed 5 bases at V and 3 bases at J, leaving 5 bases unmatched. The CDR3 covers 14 residues. Germline CDR1 reads MNHNS; CDR2 reads SASEGT. The CDR3, as DNA: TGTGCCAGCAGTCGGGACAGGCCCTACACTGAAGCTTTCTTT. Its translation is CASSRDRPYTEAFF.

This clone showed up just a few times. The V gene is TRBV7-6, the J gene TRBJ1-6; D is perhaps TRBD1 (6 bases). Between the trimmed V and J ends, which lost 1 base and 7 bases, there was a span of 11 bases. The CDR3 consists of 15 residues. Germline assignment: CDR1 SGHVS and CDR2 FNYEAQ. CDR3 amino acids: CASSLEHRANSPLHF. The CDR3 DNA reads as TGTGCCAGCAGCTTAGAGCACAGGGCGAATTCACCCCTCCACTTT.

This clone turned up a few times. The chain uses TRBV2 and TRBJ2-3; D is ambiguous. The CDR3 is made up of 14 amino acids. V lost 5 bases and J 0 bases, leaving 9 bases between the germline ends. Germline V CDR1 and CDR2: SNHLY, FYNNEI. The CDR3 coding sequence is TGTGCCAGCAGTCTTCGTCCGAGCACAGATACGCAGTATTTT. It specifies CASSLRPSTDTQYF.

The J gene is TRBJ1-6, the V gene TRBV28; tentatively, D is TRBD1 (5 bases). This CDR3 has 15 amino acids. V gave up 5 bases and J gave up 13 bases, with 21 bases separating them. The germline V gene has CDR1 MDHEN and CDR2 SYDVKM. CDR3 in amino acids: CASSTEGTGVLPLHF. The CDR3 bases are TGTGCCAGCAGTACAGAAGGGACTGGAGTTTTGCCCCTCCACTTT. Full variable domain (rest looked up from reference TRBV28 and TRBJ1-6): DVKVTQSSRYLVKRTGEKVFLECVQDMDHENMFWYRQDPGLGLRLIYFSYDVKMKEKGDIPEGYSVSREKKERFSLILESASTNQTSMYLCASSTEGTGVLPLHFGNGTRLTVT.

The chain has TRBV28 and TRBJ2-7, with TRBD2 matching 10 bases. The CDR3 contains 15 residues. CDR1 and CDR2 from the germline V gene are MDHEN and SYDVKM. V trimming: 7 bases; J trimming: 4 bases; junction bases outside the gene matches: 10. CDR3 amino acids: CASMPSGRPSYEQYF. The CDR3 DNA reads as TGTGCCAGCATGCCTAGCGGGAGACCTTCGTACGAGCAGTACTTC.

This clone was observed a few times. The CDR3 nucleotides read TGTGCCAGCAGCCAACCACAGGGGGCGGATGAAAAACTGTTTTTT. It encodes CASSQPQGADEKLFF. V and J are TRBV14 and TRBJ1-4; TRBD1 matches 9 bases. The CDR3 spans 15 residues. With V trimmed by 2 bases and J by 6 bases, 4 bases remained unmatched. The germline V gene has CDR1 SGHDN and CDR2 FVKESK.

This clone occurred a few times. The V call is TRBV12-2, the J call TRBJ2-2; the DNA was not used to check the table's D call, TRBD2. TRBV12-2 is flagged as a pseudogene. The CDR3 consists of 13 residues. CDR3: CASHGGDTGELFF. CDR3 nucleotide sequence: TGTGCAAGTCACGGGGGGGACACCGGGGAGCTGTTTTTT.

The chain has TRBV28 and TRBJ2-7; TRBD1 is a possible D gene (9 bases). CDR1 is MDHEN and CDR2 is SYDVKM in the germline V gene. Between the trimmed V and J ends, which lost 6 bases and 3 bases, there was a span of 18 bases. The CDR3 covers 15 residues. In DNA form, the CDR3 reads TGTGCCAGCAGCCCGGGAGGGACAGGGTTCTACGAGCAGTACTTC. Translated: CASSPGGTGFYEQYF.

The rearrangement joins TRBV30 to TRBJ1-6; a weak D match, TRBD1 (5 bases). The germline V gene has CDR1 GTSNPN and CDR2 SVGIG (reference sequence). Trimming took off 5 bases at V and 6 bases at J, with 11 bases between the two ends. This CDR3 has 13 residues. CDR3 DNA sequence: TGTGCCTGGGCCATGACAGCTAATTCACCCCTCCACTTT. Protein product: CAWAMTANSPLHF.

This clone was seen only a few times. The gene calls are TRBV27 and TRBJ2-1, with D maybe TRBD2 (5 bases). V shed 7 bases and J shed 1 base, with 14 bases lying between them. Germline-derived CDR1 and CDR2 are MNHEY and SMNVEV (reference sequence). The CDR3 has 15 residues. The CDR3 here is CASTPGEGSYNEQFF. The CDR3 DNA reads TGTGCCAGCACCCCCGGGGAAGGATCCTACAATGAGCAGTTCTTC.